Detailed here is one T cell receptor (beta chain). Within the sample, other DNA sequences also encode this same CDR3. The data were taken from a study of shared clonotypes between healthy human individuals. Recent vaccinations or acute infections were absent in the healthy HIV-negative adult donors. The CDR3 has 13 amino acids. The germline CDR1 and CDR2 sequences are SNHLY and FYNNEI. Trimming left V 6 bases short and J 4 bases short, with 12 bases between. As handled by the study authors: With immunoSEQ giving junction-only sequences and no quality scores, filtering differed. TCRdb keeps only in-frame clones here, not all; method: immunoSEQ multiplex PCR. D and trimming come from the DNA, and the V and J calls and clone size come from that table. The repertoire holds approximately 2.3 million clones, with 93% as singletons.

The material sequenced was naive CD4+ T cells from PBMCs. Subset: CD45RA+ positively selected. The TCR was taken from a man aged 18-30 years in good health. Some clones in this sample may be carry-over from other donors' samples. The chain links TRBV2 to TRBJ1-1; D may be TRBD1 (5 bases). The CDR3 here is CASSLRGGTEAFF. CDR3 DNA sequence: TGTGCCAGCAGCCTTCGCGGGGGCACTGAAGCTTTCTTT.